This T cell receptor (beta chain) was documented in a study of T cell responses to AZD1222 COVID-19 vaccine. This table comes from immunoSEQ multiplex PCR, and its TCRdb copy is limited to in-frame clones, with some not included. The table includes about 200,000 clones, roughly 90% detected once. The specimen was peripheral blood, collected 28 days after the second AZD1222 dose. This TCR was sampled from an adult who received the AZD1222 COVID-19 vaccine.

Here the CDR3 DNA reads TGTGCCAGCAGTTACTCGACGGGGGGCGGCTACACCTTC. Translation: CASSYSTGGGYTF. The V call is TRBV6-5, the J call TRBJ1-2; D is possibly TRBD1 (6 bases). The CDR3 has 13 residues. Deletions cut 0 bases from V and 8 bases from J, with 10 bases between. Germline loops: CDR1 MNHEY, CDR2 SVGAGI.